This T cell receptor (beta chain) was captured in a study of shared clonotypes between healthy human individuals. The germline CDR1 and CDR2 sequences are SQVTM and ANQGSEA. This CDR3 is built from 14 residues. Only CD45RO-negative cells positively selected for CCR7 counted as naive CD8 cells, so terminally differentiated effector memory CD45RA+ cells were excluded. The data were produced by immunoSEQ multiplex PCR, yet TCRdb's version contains in-frame clones alone and is incomplete. The data show about 1.9 million clones, about 93% seen once. The sequenced material came from naive CD8+ T cells from PBMCs. The clonotype comes from a man aged 18 to 29 in good health. Some clones in this sample may be carry-over from other donors' samples. This sequence joins TRBV29-1 and TRBJ2-5; 8 nucleotides align to TRBD1. The tail of the sequence fits TRBJ2-7 better, so the J call may be wrong. DNA of the CDR3: TGCAGCGTTGAAGTAGGGACAGGAGCCTACGAGCAGTACTTC. Protein: CSVEVGTGAYEQYF.